This T cell receptor beta chain was recorded in a study of shared clonotypes between healthy human individuals. CDR1 MGHRA and CDR2 YSYEKL come from the germline V gene. V was pared by 0 bases and J by 10 bases, with 11 bases of the junction left unmatched. The CDR3 has 16 residues. Study-wide results and limits: Non-shared clonotypes showed lower generation probabilities than clonotypes common to all four donors.

Partitioning of CD4+ cells yielded a CD45RA+ naive subset and a CD45RA-negative memory subset. Comment on this clone: Its antigen is unknown.

Libraries were prepared by immunoSEQ multiplex PCR; TCRdb keeps only in-frame clonotypes and omits some of them. The table includes approximately 2.4 million clones, 95% detected once. Sequencing was carried out using naive CD4+ T cells sorted from blood. Subset in this sample: CD45RA+ positively selected. The genes are TRBV4-1 and TRBJ2-1, with 8 bases identical to TRBD2. This receptor was obtained from a man aged 18 to 29 in good health. This CDR3 reads CASSQDPVGSGEEQFF. The CDR3 DNA follows: TGCGCCAGCAGCCAAGATCCCGTCGGTAGCGGGGAGGAGCAGTTCTTC.